This note documents a single TCR beta chain sequence. Its specificity is unknown. Germline-derived CDR1 and CDR2 are SGHVS and FNYEAQ. The CDR3 runs 15 residues. J was trimmed by 3 bases and V by 5 bases; bases with no gene match: 7. PCR employed 60 Vbeta and 13 Jbeta primers. Generated by immunoSEQ multiplex PCR, the TCRdb table keeps only in-frame clones and is missing some. The sample's table shows 20,000 to 25,000 clones. The data belong to a study of cytomegalovirus exposure and HLA in healthy donors. Study-wide results and limits: Among TCR beta chains of equal frequency, HLA-associated ones were more clonally expanded in a later analysis.

The source is a male donor in good health and CMV-seropositive. The chain combines TRBV7-6 with TRBJ2-7; 10 nucleotides match TRBD2. Sequencing input: PBMCs. CDR3 protein: CASSQTSGANYEQYF. The CDR3, as DNA: TGTGCCAGCAGCCAAACTAGCGGGGCCAACTACGAGCAGTACTTC.